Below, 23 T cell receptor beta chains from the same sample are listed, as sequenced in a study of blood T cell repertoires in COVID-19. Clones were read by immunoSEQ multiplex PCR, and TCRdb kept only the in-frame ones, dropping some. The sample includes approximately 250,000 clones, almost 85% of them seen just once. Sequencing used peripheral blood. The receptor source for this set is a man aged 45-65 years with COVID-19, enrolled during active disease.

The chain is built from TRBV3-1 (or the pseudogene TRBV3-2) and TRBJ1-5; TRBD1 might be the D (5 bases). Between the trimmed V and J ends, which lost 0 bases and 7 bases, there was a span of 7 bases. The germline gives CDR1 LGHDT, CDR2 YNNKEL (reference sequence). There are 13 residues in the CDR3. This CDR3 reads CASSQDQGQPQHF. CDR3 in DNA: TGTGCCAGCAGCCAAGATCAGGGCCAGCCCCAGCATTTT.

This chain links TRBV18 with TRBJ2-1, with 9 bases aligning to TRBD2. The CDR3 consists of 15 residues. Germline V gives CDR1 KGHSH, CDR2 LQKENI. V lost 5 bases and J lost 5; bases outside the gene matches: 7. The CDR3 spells CASSILAGSNNEQFF. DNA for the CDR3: TGTGCCAGCTCAATTCTAGCGGGGTCTAACAATGAGCAGTTCTTC.

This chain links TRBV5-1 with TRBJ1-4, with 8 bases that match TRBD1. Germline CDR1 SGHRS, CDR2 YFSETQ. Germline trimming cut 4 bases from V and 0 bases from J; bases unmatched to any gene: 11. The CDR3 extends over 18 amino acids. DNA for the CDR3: TGCGCCAGCAGCCTGGGACAGGAACTTCCCGCAACTAATGAAAAACTGTTTTTT. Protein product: CASSLGQELPATNEKLFF.

In DNA form, the CDR3 reads TGTGCCAGCAGCCGGGGCTCCTACGAGCAGTACTTC. The encoded protein is CASSRGSYEQYF. V and J are TRBV7-2 and TRBJ2-7; D is perhaps TRBD2 (5 bases). The germline V gene encodes CDR1 SGHTA and CDR2 FQGNSA. Trimming left V 5 bases short and J 0 bases short, with 5 bases between. The CDR3 contains 12 residues.

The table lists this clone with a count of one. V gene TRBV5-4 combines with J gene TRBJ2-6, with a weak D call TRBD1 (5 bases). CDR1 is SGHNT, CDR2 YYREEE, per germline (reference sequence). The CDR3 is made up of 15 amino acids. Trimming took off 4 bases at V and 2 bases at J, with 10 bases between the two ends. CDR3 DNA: TGTGCCAGCAGCCGAATAGGGGCTGGGGCCAACGTCCTGACTTTC. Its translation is CASSRIGAGANVLTF.

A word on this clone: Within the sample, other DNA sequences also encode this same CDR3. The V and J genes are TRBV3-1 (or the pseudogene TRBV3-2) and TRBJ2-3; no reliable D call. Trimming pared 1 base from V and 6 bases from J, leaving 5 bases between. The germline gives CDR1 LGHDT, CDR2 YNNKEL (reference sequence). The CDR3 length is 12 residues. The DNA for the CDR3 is TGTGCCAGCAGCCAAGTTTCGGATACGCAGTATTTT. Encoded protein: CASSQVSDTQYF.

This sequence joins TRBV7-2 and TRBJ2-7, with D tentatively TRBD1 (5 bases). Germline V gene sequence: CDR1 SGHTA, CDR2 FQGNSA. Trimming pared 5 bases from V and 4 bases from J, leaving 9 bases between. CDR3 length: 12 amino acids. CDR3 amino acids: CASSPAGYEQYF. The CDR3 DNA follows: TGTGCCAGCAGCCCGGCAGGGTACGAGCAGTACTTC.

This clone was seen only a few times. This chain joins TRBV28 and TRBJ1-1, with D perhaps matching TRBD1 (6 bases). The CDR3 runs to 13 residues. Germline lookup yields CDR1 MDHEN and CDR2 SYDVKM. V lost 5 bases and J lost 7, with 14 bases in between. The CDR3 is CASSRQAWGEAFF. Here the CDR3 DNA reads TGTGCCAGCAGTCGACAGGCGTGGGGTGAAGCTTTCTTT.

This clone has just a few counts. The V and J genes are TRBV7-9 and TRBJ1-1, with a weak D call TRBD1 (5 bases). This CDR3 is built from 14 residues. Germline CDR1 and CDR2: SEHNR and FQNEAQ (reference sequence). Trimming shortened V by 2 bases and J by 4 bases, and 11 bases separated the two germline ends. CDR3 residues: CASSLQGGPTEAFF. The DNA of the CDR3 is TGTGCCAGCAGCTTACAGGGCGGACCCACTGAAGCTTTCTTT. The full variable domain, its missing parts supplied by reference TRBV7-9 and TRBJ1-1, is DTGVSQNPRHKITKRGQNVTFRCDPISEHNRLYWYRQTLGQGPEFLTYFQNEAQLEKSRLLSDRFSAERPKGSFSTLEIQRTEQGDSAMYLCASSLQGGPTEAFFGQGTRLTVV.

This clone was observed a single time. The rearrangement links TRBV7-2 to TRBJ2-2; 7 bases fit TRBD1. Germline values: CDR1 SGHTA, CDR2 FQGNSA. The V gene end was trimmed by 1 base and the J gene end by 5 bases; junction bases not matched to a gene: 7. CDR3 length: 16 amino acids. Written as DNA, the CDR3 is TGTGCCAGCAGCTTAGGGTATAGGGGGCGGACCGGGGAGCTGTTTTTT. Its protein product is CASSLGYRGRTGELFF.

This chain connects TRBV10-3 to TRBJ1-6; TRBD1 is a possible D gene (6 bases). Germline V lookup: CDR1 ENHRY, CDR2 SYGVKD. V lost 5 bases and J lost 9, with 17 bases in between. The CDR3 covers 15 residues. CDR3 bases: TGTGCCATCAGTCGGGCGACAGGTATAAGTTCACCCCTCCACTTT. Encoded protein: CAISRATGISSPLHF.

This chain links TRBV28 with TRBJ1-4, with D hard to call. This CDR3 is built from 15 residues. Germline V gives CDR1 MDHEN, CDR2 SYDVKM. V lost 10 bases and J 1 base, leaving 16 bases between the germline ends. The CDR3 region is CATRRSVQTNEKLFF. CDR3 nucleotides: TGTGCCACCCGTCGGTCGGTTCAAACTAATGAAAAACTGTTTTTT.

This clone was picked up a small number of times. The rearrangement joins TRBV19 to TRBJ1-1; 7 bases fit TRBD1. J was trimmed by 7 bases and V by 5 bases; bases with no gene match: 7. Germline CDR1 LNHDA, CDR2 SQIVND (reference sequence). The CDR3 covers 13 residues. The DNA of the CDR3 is TGTGCCAGTAGTCCCCCGGACAGGATTGAAGCTTTCTTT. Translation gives CASSPPDRIEAFF.

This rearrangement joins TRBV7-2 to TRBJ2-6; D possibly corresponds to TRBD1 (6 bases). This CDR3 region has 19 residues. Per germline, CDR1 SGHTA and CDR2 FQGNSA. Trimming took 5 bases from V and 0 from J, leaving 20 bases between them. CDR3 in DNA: TGTGCCAGCAGCCGCAGGGGACACGGAGACTTCTCTGGGGCCAACGTCCTGACTTTC. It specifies CASSRRGHGDFSGANVLTF.

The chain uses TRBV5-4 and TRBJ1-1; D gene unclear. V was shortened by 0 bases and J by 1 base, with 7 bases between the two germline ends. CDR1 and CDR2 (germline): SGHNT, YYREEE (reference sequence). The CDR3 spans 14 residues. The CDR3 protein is CASSLDGQNTEAFF. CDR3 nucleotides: TGTGCCAGCAGCTTGGATGGGCAGAACACTGAAGCTTTCTTT.

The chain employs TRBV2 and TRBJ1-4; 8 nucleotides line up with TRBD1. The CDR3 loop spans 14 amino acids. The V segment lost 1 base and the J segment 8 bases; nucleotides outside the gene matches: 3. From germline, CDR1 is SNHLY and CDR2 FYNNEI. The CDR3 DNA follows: TGTGCCAGCAGTGAAGACAGGGGGAGGGAAAAACTGTTTTTT. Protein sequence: CASSEDRGREKLFF.

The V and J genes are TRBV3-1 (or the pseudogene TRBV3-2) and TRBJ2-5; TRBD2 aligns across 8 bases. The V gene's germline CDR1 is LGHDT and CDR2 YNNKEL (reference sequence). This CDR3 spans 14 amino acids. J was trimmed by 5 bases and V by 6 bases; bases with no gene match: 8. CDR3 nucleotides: TGTGCCAGCAGACTTAGCGGGGAGGGGGAGACCCAGTACTTC. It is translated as CASRLSGEGETQYF.

The CDR3, as DNA: TGTGCCAGCAGCGAACGGCAGGGGAGCACCGGGGAGCTGTTTTTT. It codes for CASSERQGSTGELFF. V and J are TRBV9 and TRBJ2-2, with D perhaps TRBD1 (6 bases). Germline CDR1 and CDR2: SGDLS and YYNGEE. Trimming left V 3 bases short and J 4 bases short, with 13 bases between. The CDR3 runs to 15 residues. Looking up the rest from reference TRBV9 and TRBJ2-2 gives the full variable domain: DSGVTQTPKHLITATGQRVTLRCSPRSGDLSVYWYQQSLDQGLQFLIQYYNGEERAKGNILERFSAQQFPDLHSELNLSSLELGDSALYFCASSERQGSTGELFFGEGSRLTVL.

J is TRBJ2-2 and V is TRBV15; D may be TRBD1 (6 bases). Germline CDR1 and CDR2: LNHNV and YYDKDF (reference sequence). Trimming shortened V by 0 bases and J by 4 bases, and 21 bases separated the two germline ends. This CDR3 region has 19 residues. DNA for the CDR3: TGTGCCACCAGCAGAGATCAGGTCCAGGGGCTTTTTTTCACCGGGGAGCTGTTTTTT. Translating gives CATSRDQVQGLFFTGELFF.

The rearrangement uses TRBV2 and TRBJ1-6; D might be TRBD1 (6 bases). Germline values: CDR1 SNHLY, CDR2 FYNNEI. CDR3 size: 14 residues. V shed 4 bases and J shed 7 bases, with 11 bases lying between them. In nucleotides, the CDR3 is TGTGCCAGCAGTGGGGGTCAGGGGAATTCACCCCTCCACTTT. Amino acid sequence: CASSGGQGNSPLHF.

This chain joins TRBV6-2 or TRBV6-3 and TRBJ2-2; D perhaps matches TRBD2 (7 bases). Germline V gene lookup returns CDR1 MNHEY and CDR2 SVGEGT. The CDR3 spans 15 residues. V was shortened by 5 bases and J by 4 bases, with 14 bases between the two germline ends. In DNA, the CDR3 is TGTGCCAGCAGTACGCAGGGGAGGGGCACCGGGGAGCTGTTTTTT. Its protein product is CASSTQGRGTGELFF.

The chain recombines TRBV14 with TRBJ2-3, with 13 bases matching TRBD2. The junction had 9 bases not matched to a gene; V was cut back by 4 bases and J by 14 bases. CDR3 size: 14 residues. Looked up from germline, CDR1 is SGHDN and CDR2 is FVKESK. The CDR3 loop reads CASSLLAGGPFPYF. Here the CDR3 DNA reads TGTGCCAGCAGCCTACTAGCGGGGGGGCCCTTTCCGTATTTT.

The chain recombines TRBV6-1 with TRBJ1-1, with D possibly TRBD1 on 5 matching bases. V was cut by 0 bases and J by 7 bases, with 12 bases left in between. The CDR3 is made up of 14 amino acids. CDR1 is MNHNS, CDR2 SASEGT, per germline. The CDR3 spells CASSEAVLTVEAFF. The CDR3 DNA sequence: TGTGCCAGCAGTGAAGCGGTGTTGACAGTTGAAGCTTTCTTT.